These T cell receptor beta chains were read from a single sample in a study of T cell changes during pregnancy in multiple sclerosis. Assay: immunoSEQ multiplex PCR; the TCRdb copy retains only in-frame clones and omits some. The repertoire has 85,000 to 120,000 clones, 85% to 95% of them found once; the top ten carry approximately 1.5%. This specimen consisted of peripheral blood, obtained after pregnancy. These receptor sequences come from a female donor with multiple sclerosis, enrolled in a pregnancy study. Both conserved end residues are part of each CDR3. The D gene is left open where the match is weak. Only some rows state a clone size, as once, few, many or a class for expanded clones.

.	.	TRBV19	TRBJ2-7	CASSIGGQGRHEQYF	TGTGCCAGTAGTATAGGTGGCCAGGGGAGACACGAGCAGTACTTC
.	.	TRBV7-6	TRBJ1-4	CASCSRSEKLFF	TGTGCCTCCTGCAGTCGAAGTGAAAAACTGTTTTTT
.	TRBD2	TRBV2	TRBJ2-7	CASILLKGMGLIYEQYF	TGTGCCAGCATCCTCTTAAAAGGGATGGGACTAATCTACGAGCAGTACTTC
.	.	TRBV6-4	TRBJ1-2	CASSDSAGDNGYTF	TGTGCCAGCAGTGACTCTGCAGGGGATAATGGCTACACCTTC
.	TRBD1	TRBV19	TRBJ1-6	CASRGTVDNSPLHF	TGTGCCAGTCGGGGGACAGTTGATAATTCACCCCTCCACTTT
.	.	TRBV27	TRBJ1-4	CASSPGQWGEKLFF	TGTGCCAGCAGTCCCGGACAGTGGGGTGAAAAACTGTTTTTT
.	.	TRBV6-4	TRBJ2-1	CASSDSSQGEQFF	TGTGCCAGCAGTGACTCGAGTCAGGGTGAGCAGTTCTTC
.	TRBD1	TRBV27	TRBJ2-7	CASSLLGQGYEQYF	TGTGCCAGCAGTTTATTGGGACAGGGTTACGAGCAGTACTTC
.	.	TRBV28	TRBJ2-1	CASSLGGGRARREQFF	TGTGCCAGCAGTTTGGGGGGCGGGAGAGCCCGACGTGAGCAGTTCTTC
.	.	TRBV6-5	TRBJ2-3	CASSYSLTGTDTQYF	TGTGCCAGCAGTTACTCTTTGACAGGCACAGATACGCAGTATTTT
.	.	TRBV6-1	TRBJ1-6	CASSEATLMRVPRPLHF	TGTGCCAGCAGTGAAGCAACCCTAATGAGGGTCCCTAGACCCCTCCACTTT
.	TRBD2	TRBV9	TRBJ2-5	CASSALWTSGGQETQYF	TGTGCCAGCAGCGCGCTATGGACTAGCGGGGGACAAGAGACCCAGTACTTC
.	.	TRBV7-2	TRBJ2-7	CASSLGESSYEQYF	TGTGCCAGCAGCTTAGGGGAGAGCTCCTACGAGCAGTACTTC
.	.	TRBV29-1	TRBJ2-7	CSVEDGGQSPGLVGGEQYF	TGCAGCGTTGAAGATGGGGGACAGTCCCCGGGACTAGTGGGAGGCGAGCAGTACTTC
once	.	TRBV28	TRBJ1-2	CASSFAQGHGYTF	TGTGCCAGCAGTTTCGCGCAGGGGCATGGCTACACCTTC
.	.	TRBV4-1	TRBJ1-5	CASSQDLAHRGQPQHF	TGCGCCAGCAGCCAAGACCTGGCGCATAGGGGCCAGCCCCAGCATTTT
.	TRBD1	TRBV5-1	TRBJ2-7	CASSAGTGGYEQYF	TGCGCCAGCAGCGCCGGGACAGGGGGTTACGAGCAGTACTTC
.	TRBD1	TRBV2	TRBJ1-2	CASSRDSNYGYTF	TGTGCCAGCAGTCGGGACAGCAACTATGGCTACACCTTC
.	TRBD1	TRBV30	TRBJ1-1	CAWSVASQRTGNFWTEAFF	TGTGCCTGGAGTGTAGCGTCCCAGCGGACAGGGAATTTTTGGACTGAAGCTTTCTTT
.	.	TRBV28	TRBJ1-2	CASSPDSPYNYGYTF	TGTGCCAGCAGTCCAGACAGCCCCTATAACTATGGCTACACCTTC
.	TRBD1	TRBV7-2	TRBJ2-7	CASSLDAGGPEQYF	TGTGCCAGCAGCTTAGACGCAGGGGGCCCCGAGCAGTACTTC
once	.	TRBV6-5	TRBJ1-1	CASSYSTGLAEAFF	TGTGCCAGCAGTTACTCCACAGGGTTAGCTGAAGCTTTCTTT
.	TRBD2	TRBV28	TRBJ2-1	CASRRAGAHEQFF	TGTGCCAGCAGGAGAGCGGGAGCGCATGAGCAGTTCTTC
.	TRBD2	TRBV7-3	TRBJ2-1	CASSPLTSSNEQFF	TGTGCCAGCAGCCCGCTGACTAGCTCCAATGAGCAGTTCTTC
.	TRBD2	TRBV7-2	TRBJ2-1	CASSLGPIAGGPYNEQFF	TGTGCCAGCAGCTTAGGTCCAATAGCGGGGGGGCCCTACAATGAGCAGTTCTTC
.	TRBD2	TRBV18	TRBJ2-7	CASSPPGSGGTTYEQYF	TGTGCCAGCTCACCCCCGGGGAGCGGGGGGACGACTTACGAGCAGTACTTC
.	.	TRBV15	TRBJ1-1	CATSRRPGGNTEAFF	TGTGCCACCAGCAGACGTCCGGGAGGGAACACTGAAGCTTTCTTT